A single sample is the source of the 29 T cell receptor beta chains below, sequenced in a study of blood T cell repertoires in COVID-19 (dated by TCRdb to between 2020 and 2021). The library was produced with the immunoSEQ multiplex PCR assay. Imported from immuneACCESS, the table was reduced by TCRdb to in-frame sequences with V and J called. These copies leave out some clones; in studies compared against another copy, an unresolved V gene accounts for under half, and the cause of the remainder is not known. Recorded for this sample are roughly 130,000 clones; roughly 90% of them occurred a single time. The top ten constitute around 3.6% of the sample. The sequenced material came from peripheral blood. The receptor set was obtained from a man aged 45-65 years with active COVID-19.

The chain carries TRBV24-1 and TRBJ2-3; 13 positions match TRBD2. J lost 3 bases, V lost 4 bases, and 3 bases had no gene match. The CDR3 is 16 residues long. Germline V gives CDR1 KGHDR, CDR2 SFDVKD. Here the CDR3 reads CATSDELAGGTDTQYF. In nucleotides, the CDR3 is TGTGCCACCAGTGACGAACTAGCGGGAGGGACAGATACGCAGTATTTT.

V is TRBV3-1 (or the pseudogene TRBV3-2) and J is TRBJ1-1; TRBD1 matches at 9 bases. CDR3 length: 15 amino acids. V lost 4 bases to trimming and J lost 2 bases; unmatched junction nucleotides: 5. Germline V gene lookup returns CDR1 LGHDT and CDR2 YNNKEL (reference sequence). CDR3 protein: CASSPGQGRNTEAFF. The CDR3 DNA follows: TGTGCCAGCAGCCCGGGACAGGGAAGAAACACTGAAGCTTTCTTT.

The rearrangement links TRBV7-9 to TRBJ1-2; D may be TRBD1 (5 bases). The germline CDR1 and CDR2 sequences are SEHNR and FQNEAQ (reference sequence). Trimming shortened V by 0 bases and J by 8 bases, and 16 bases separated the two germline ends. The CDR3 runs 15 residues. The CDR3 nucleotides are TGTGCCAGCAGCTTAGCGGTTACAGGACCATTAGGCTACACCTTC. Translated, it gives CASSLAVTGPLGYTF.

The rearrangement links TRBV27 to TRBJ1-2; D unresolved. V lost 5 bases to trimming and J lost 3 bases, with 10 bases between them. The CDR3 covers 13 residues. Germline V gene data show CDR1 as MNHEY and CDR2 as SMNVEV (reference sequence). CDR3 loop: CASSRSGDYGYTF. The CDR3 DNA reads as TGTGCCAGCAGTCGTTCGGGTGACTATGGCTACACCTTC.

The chain links TRBV5-1 to TRBJ2-7; 11 nucleotides agree with TRBD1. Germline V lookup: CDR1 SGHRS, CDR2 YFSETQ. Trimming took 0 bases from V and 6 from J; bases not matched to a gene: 8. There are 16 residues in the CDR3. The CDR3 sequence is CASSLAGRDRGTEQYF. The CDR3 DNA sequence: TGCGCCAGCAGCTTGGCCGGTAGGGACAGGGGGACCGAGCAGTACTTC.

V usage is TRBV5-1 and J usage is TRBJ1-1, with D possibly TRBD1 on 6 matching bases. The CDR3 runs 15 residues. Germline V lookup: CDR1 SGHRS, CDR2 YFSETQ. Between the trimmed V and J ends, which lost 3 bases and 0 bases, there was a span of 12 bases. The CDR3 spells CASSWAAGVNTEAFF. CDR3 nucleotide sequence: TGCGCCAGCAGCTGGGCCGCAGGGGTGAACACTGAAGCTTTCTTT.

The chain carries TRBV7-9 and TRBJ2-3, with 13 bases aligning to TRBD2. Germline CDR1 SEHNR, CDR2 FQNEAQ (reference sequence). The J segment lost 1 base and the V segment lost 4 bases, leaving 2 bases of the junction unmatched. The length of the CDR3 is 16 residues. The CDR3 region is CASSSGLAGGTDTQYF. CDR3 in DNA: TGTGCCAGCAGCTCAGGACTAGCGGGAGGCACAGATACGCAGTATTTT.

This chain uses TRBV23-1 with TRBJ1-4, with D hard to call. TRBV23-1 is an ORF, with its function uncertain. The CDR3 is 15 residues long. Trimming took off 4 bases at V and 7 bases at J, with 16 bases between the two ends. The CDR3 DNA reads TGCGCCAGCAGTCCCCCGGGAGAAGAACGTGAAAAACTGTTTTTT. It is translated as CASSPPGEEREKLFF.

This clone was recorded once. CDR3 sequence reads: CASSPPSGQAGTQYF. The CDR3 coding sequence is TGTGCCAGCTCACCACCGAGCGGACAGGCGGGTACGCAGTATTTT. V gene TRBV18 combines with J gene TRBJ2-3, with 7 bases fitting TRBD1. Unmatched junction bases numbered 8, after V lost 0 bases and J lost 8 bases. Per germline, CDR1 KGHSH and CDR2 LQKENI. The CDR3 length is 15 residues.

The rearrangement links TRBV5-1 to TRBJ2-5, with 9 positions matching TRBD1. This CDR3 contains 14 residues. Germline lookup yields CDR1 SGHRS and CDR2 YFSETQ. The J segment lost 5 bases and the V segment lost 4 bases, leaving 6 bases of the junction unmatched. The CDR3 DNA reads as TGCGCCAGCAGCACCGGACAGGGGAGGGAGACCCAGTACTTC. Its translation is CASSTGQGRETQYF. Together with reference TRBV5-1 and TRBJ2-5, the CDR3 gives the full variable domain: KAGVTQTPRYLIKTRGQQVTLSCSPISGHRSVSWYQQTPGQGLQFLFEYFSETQRNKGNFPGRFSGRQFSNSRSEMNVSTLELGDSALYLCASSTGQGRETQYFGPGTRLLVL.

The J gene is TRBJ2-1, the V gene TRBV6-5; 8 nucleotides align to TRBD2. J was trimmed by 6 bases and V by 3 bases; bases with no gene match: 7. CDR1 MNHEY and CDR2 SVGAGI come from the germline V gene. The CDR3 covers 15 residues. The CDR3 coding sequence is TGTGCCAGCAGTTATATGCGGGGGGCATCCAATGAGCAGTTCTTC. This gives the protein CASSYMRGASNEQFF.

The J gene is TRBJ2-7, the V gene TRBV3-1 (or the pseudogene TRBV3-2); 10 nucleotides match TRBD2. V gave up 0 bases and J gave up 6 bases; unmatched junction bases: 5. This CDR3 is 15 amino acids long. The germline V gene encodes CDR1 LGHDT and CDR2 YNNKEL (reference sequence). The CDR3 loop is CASSQDPLAGAEQYF. The CDR3 region has the DNA TGTGCCAGCAGCCAAGATCCCCTAGCGGGGGCCGAGCAGTACTTC.

The chain recombines TRBV6-5 with TRBJ1-1, with TRBD1 matching over 9 bases. This CDR3 spans 14 amino acids. V lost 8 bases, J lost 1 base, and 5 bases stayed unmatched. Germline CDR1 reads MNHEY; CDR2 reads SVGAGI. CDR3 in amino acids: CASWKQGANTEAFF. The CDR3 DNA follows: TGTGCCAGCTGGAAACAGGGGGCGAACACTGAAGCTTTCTTT.

The chain recombines TRBV5-8 with TRBJ2-1; TRBD2 matches at 10 bases. Per germline, CDR1 SGHTS and CDR2 YDEGEE. This CDR3 contains 17 residues. With 0 bases clipped from V and 1 base from J, the junction kept 4 bases outside the gene matches. The CDR3 spells CASSLGLAGVSYNEQFF. CDR3 sequence (DNA): TGTGCCAGCAGCTTGGGGCTAGCGGGGGTTTCCTACAATGAGCAGTTCTTC.

This chain connects TRBV12-5 to TRBJ2-3; maybe TRBD2 (6 bases). CDR1 LGHNT and CDR2 FRNRAP come from the germline V gene. The CDR3 is made up of 14 amino acids. Deletions cut 7 bases from V and 3 bases from J, with 14 bases between. The CDR3, as DNA: TGTGCTAGTGTCCCGGAGGGAGGAACAGATACGCAGTATTTT. Translation gives CASVPEGGTDTQYF.

This clone appeared once. The V and J genes are TRBV5-4 and TRBJ1-2; 9 bases align to TRBD1. Trimming removed 0 bases from V and 9 bases from J; junction bases left unmatched: 9. The germline CDR1 and CDR2 sequences are SGHNT and YYREEE (reference sequence). This CDR3 comprises 15 residues. The CDR3 DNA reads TGTGCCAGCAGCTTGGTGACAGGGGGGGGTGTGCGCTACACCTTC. Its protein is CASSLVTGGGVRYTF.

The J gene is TRBJ1-6, the V gene TRBV11-2, with TRBD1 matching 8 bases. Germline CDR1 is SGHAT and CDR2 is FQNNGV. The CDR3 has 15 amino acids. V shed 5 bases and J 12 bases; nucleotides not matched to a gene: 12. The DNA of the CDR3 is TGTGCCAGCAGCGCTACCGACAGGGGCGCAGGACCCCTCCACTTT. Translation gives CASSATDRGAGPLHF.

The chain is built from TRBV5-4 and TRBJ1-1; the D gene is possibly TRBD1 (6 bases). Per the germline V gene, CDR1 is SGHNT and CDR2 is YYREEE (reference sequence). This CDR3 spans 13 amino acids. With 4 bases removed from V and 12 bases from J, the gap between germline ends came to 19 bases. CDR3 sequence: CASSHDRHVTTFF. CDR3 DNA sequence: TGTGCCAGCAGCCACGACAGGCATGTGACGACTTTCTTT.

The chain employs TRBV6-1 and TRBJ2-5; TRBD1 matches 10 bases. With V trimmed by 4 bases and J by 3 bases, 8 bases remained unmatched. Per germline, CDR1 MNHNS and CDR2 SASEGT. The CDR3 contains 16 residues. The DNA for the CDR3 is TGTGCCAGCAGTGGACTTCCGGGACAGGGGAAAGAGACCCAGTACTTC. This codes for CASSGLPGQGKETQYF.

The chain couples TRBV10-1 to TRBJ2-2, with 8 bases lining up with TRBD1. V lost 4 bases to trimming and J lost 7 bases; unmatched junction nucleotides: 5. Germline V lookup: CDR1 WNHNN, CDR2 SYGVQD (reference sequence). CDR3 length: 14 amino acids. CDR3 DNA sequence: TGCGCCAGCAGTGCTGACAGGGGAAGCGGGGAGCTGTTTTTT. It codes for CASSADRGSGELFF.

The chain has TRBV27 and TRBJ2-1; 14 bases agree with TRBD2. CDR1 and CDR2 from the germline V gene are MNHEY and SMNVEV (reference sequence). This CDR3 is built from 15 residues. V was pared by 5 bases and J by 10 bases, with 7 bases of the junction left unmatched. The CDR3 region is CASSLGLAGAGEQFF. The CDR3, as DNA: TGTGCCAGCAGTCTGGGACTAGCGGGGGCCGGGGAGCAGTTCTTC.

J is TRBJ2-1 and V is TRBV21-1; the D call of TRBD1 is as the table states it, not checked on the DNA. TRBV21-1 is given as a pseudogene. The CDR3 contains 18 residues. Here the CDR3 DNA reads TGTGCCAGCAGCAAAGAAGCGCCCGGACAGAGCTCCTACAATGAGCAGTTCTTC. Translation gives CASSKEAPGQSSYNEQFF.

This rearrangement joins TRBV25-1 to TRBJ2-7, with 8 nucleotides matching TRBD1. Germline V gene lookup returns CDR1 MGHDK and CDR2 SYGVNS. The CDR3 covers 13 residues. With V trimmed by 4 bases and J by 4 bases, 3 bases remained unmatched. The CDR3 here is CASSGQGLYEQYF. The CDR3 DNA sequence: TGTGCCAGCAGTGGACAGGGGTTGTACGAGCAGTACTTC.

The V and J genes are TRBV5-1 and TRBJ1-3; 7 nucleotides align to TRBD1. Losses at the gene ends were 0 bases for V and 0 bases for J; bases not matched to a gene: 9. This CDR3 region has 18 residues. Per germline, CDR1 SGHRS and CDR2 YFSETQ. CDR3 residues: CASSLGGTALRSGNTIYF. The CDR3 coding sequence is TGCGCCAGCAGCTTGGGTGGGACAGCGTTACGCTCTGGAAACACCATATATTTT. The variable domain in full, with the rest retrieved from reference TRBV5-1 and TRBJ1-3, is KAGVTQTPRYLIKTRGQQVTLSCSPISGHRSVSWYQQTPGQGLQFLFEYFSETQRNKGNFPGRFSGRQFSNSRSEMNVSTLELGDSALYLCASSLGGTALRSGNTIYFGEGSWLTVV.

This chain joins TRBV7-9 and TRBJ2-7, with TRBD1 identical over 9 bases. The trim removed 4 bases at V and 2 bases at J, leaving 6 bases unmatched. Germline lookup yields CDR1 SEHNR and CDR2 FQNEAQ (reference sequence). The CDR3 loop spans 15 amino acids. The CDR3 DNA reads TGTGCCAGCAGCTCCGGGACAGGGAACCCCTACGAGCAGTACGTC. This gives the protein CASSSGTGNPYEQYV.

V is TRBV18 and J is TRBJ1-3, with D uncertain. V was clipped by 5 bases and J by 4 bases, with 9 bases between them. Germline loops: CDR1 KGHSH, CDR2 LQKENI. This CDR3 contains 13 residues. For the CDR3, the DNA is TGTGCCAGCTCAAGTGGGCGCGGAAACACCATATATTTT. Protein product: CASSSGRGNTIYF. Drawing the rest from reference TRBV18 and TRBJ1-3, the complete variable domain is NAGVMQNPRHLVRRRGQEARLRCSPMKGHSHVYWYRQLPEEGLKFMVYLQKENIIDESGMPKERFSAEFPKEGPSILRIQQVVRGDSAAYFCASSSGRGNTIYFGEGSWLTVV.

The CDR3: CASSYSNGVTEAFF. The DNA for the CDR3 is TGTGCCAGCAGTTACTCAAACGGGGTCACTGAAGCTTTCTTT. The chain carries TRBV6-5 and TRBJ1-1, with D unresolved. Trimming removed 0 bases from V and 4 bases from J, with 9 bases in between. The CDR3 totals 14 residues. Germline lookup yields CDR1 MNHEY and CDR2 SVGAGI.

J is TRBJ2-1 and V is TRBV7-9, with 7 bases identical to TRBD2. The V gene's germline CDR1 is SEHNR and CDR2 FQNEAQ (reference sequence). The V segment lost 1 base and the J segment 5 bases; nucleotides outside the gene matches: 5. There are 15 residues in the CDR3. The CDR3 is CASSLGPSGHNEQFF. The CDR3 region has the DNA TGTGCCAGCAGCTTAGGTCCTAGCGGCCACAATGAGCAGTTCTTC. Full variable domain (rest looked up from reference TRBV7-9 and TRBJ2-1): DTGVSQNPRHKITKRGQNVTFRCDPISEHNRLYWYRQTLGQGPEFLTYFQNEAQLEKSRLLSDRFSAERPKGSFSTLEIQRTEQGDSAMYLCASSLGPSGHNEQFFGPGTRLTVL.

The chain recombines TRBV7-9 with TRBJ2-4; maybe TRBD1 (6 bases). Germline V CDR1 and CDR2: SEHNR, FQNEAQ (reference sequence). CDR3 length: 15 residues. V lost 3 bases and J 0 bases, leaving 9 bases between the germline ends. CDR3 amino acids: CASSFGDIAKNIQYF. CDR3 DNA sequence: TGTGCCAGCAGCTTCGGGGACATAGCCAAAAACATTCAGTACTTC.